A selection of T cell receptor beta chains follows, all from one sample in a study of cytomegalovirus exposure and HLA in healthy donors. This table comes from immunoSEQ multiplex PCR, and its TCRdb copy is limited to in-frame clones, with some not included. The sample consists of roughly 90,000 clones, around 90% of them appearing once. Sequenced material: PBMCs. Receptors originate from a man between 18 and 35 years old in good health and CMV-seronegative. CDR3s leave out the opening cysteine and the closing phenylalanine or tryptophan.

>TRBV19
ASRGAKPSYNEQF
>TRBV6-1
ASRQTGNNQPQH
>TRBV10-3
ATRDSGGNYGYT
>TRBV2
ASTSLPSGSSYNEQF
>TRBV5-5
ASSWGGGSGYT
>TRBV15
ATSTSSEYTDTQY
>TRBV7-9
ASSQTTGFRY
>TRBV19
ASNPIAGGPIRANVLT
>TRBV7-9
ASSRTGVYGYT
>TRBV27
ASSFKAGNPHEQF
>TRBV14
ASSQAGGEAF
>TRBV2
ASNRQGYEQY
>TRBV7-3
ASSPNRPDSWASYEQY
>TRBV29-1
SVFLPGLAGDEQY
>TRBV18
ASSPQGMVT
>TRBV9
ASSVSSGNEQF
>TRBV6-5
ASSYSQVSPLH
>TRBV6-4
ASSDSVAQGTDTQY
>TRBV10-3
AISGGSGGYSPLH
>TRBV6-5
ASRQGESPLH
>TRBV9
ASSIGTATEAF
>TRBV4-1
ASSLRGGGETQY
>TRBV7-2
ASSLRWGGTEF
>TRBV30
AWSVLVAEG
>TRBV7-8
ASSSRLRQDYGYT
>TRBV7-8
ASSLTRNTDTQY
>TRBV30
AWTTGNSGNTIY
>TRBV7-3
ASSLTGGGTGELF
>TRBV19
ASSTTGLNTEAF
>TRBV4-3
ASSQSGTGRYEQY
>TRBV7-9
ASSQQGARVFYT
>TRBV18
ASSSTGGVGYT
>TRBV10-3
AISEDPGQANYGYT
>TRBV10-2
ASSRYRQGGYEQY
>TRBV6-6
ASSLGGKPYEQY
>TRBV15
ATSRESGQRYEQY
>TRBV6-5
ASRPQGPMNTEAF
>TRBV5-5
ASSLAIGPGLGYGYT
>TRBV7-2
ASSSGRRGTAQY
>TRBV9
ASSPGLAGYNEQF
>TRBV18
ASSSRDRGTNEKLF
>TRBV6-1
ASQRGGDPTDTQY
>TRBV11-1
ASSLAQGTEAF
>TRBV19
ASTRTGRGATGYT
>TRBV4-1
ASSQEVAGILNTQY
>TRBV6-6
ASSYGTGVGGYT
>TRBV9
ASSVRGGGYT
>TRBV18
ASSPTGRNTEAF
>TRBV11-2
ASSSEVYGYT
>TRBV28
ASSSPADGLGYT
>TRBV29-1
SVGTTGANVLT
>TRBV27
ASSPRALPYEQY
>TRBV5-4
ASSADRGHYEQY
>TRBV11-1
ASSLAGRGTYEQY